The clone carrying this T cell receptor (beta chain) was picked up many times. Its antigen is still unknown. These data come from a study of molecular identifiers for immune sequencing clone quantification. Study observations and caveats: Shared barcodes on identical TCR molecules could underestimate the sizes of highly expanded clones.

MiXCR was run by TCRdb on the PCR reads, yielding one entry per CDR3 protein. Here the sample spans about 68,000 distinct CDR3 sequences, 15% to 20% being singletons. The origin of this receptor is a human donor in good health. Some libraries in this study had Jurkat cell RNA spiked in. Sequencing was done on a sample of naive CD8+ T cells from blood, with Jurkat cell RNA spiked in. Subset reported: FACS-sorted CD8+CD4-CCR7+CD45RA+ naive T cells.

The DNA for the CDR3 is TGTGCCAGCAGTGCCGCCTATAGCAATCAGCCCCAGCATTTT. It encodes CASSAAYSNQPQHF. The genes are TRBV2 and TRBJ1-5, with no clear D. Deletions cut 4 bases from V and 0 bases from J, with 7 bases between. Per germline, CDR1 SNHLY and CDR2 FYNNEI. The CDR3 contains 14 residues.